Following are 17 T cell receptor beta chains from one sample sequenced in a study of PD-L1 blockade in urothelial cancer. The protocol was immunoSEQ multiplex PCR, while the TCRdb copy is restricted to in-frame clones and leaves out a portion. The sample lists 35,000 or so clones; 84% were seen once. Documented time point: pretreatment peripheral blood. The sequencing here drew on PBMCs, taken around atezolizumab (anti-PD-L1) treatment. These TCRs come from a man in his sixties with urothelial cancer.

V is TRBV5-1 and J is TRBJ1-1, with D unclear. Looked up from germline, CDR1 is SGHRS and CDR2 is YFSETQ. Trimming pared 0 bases from V and 0 bases from J, leaving 18 bases between. The CDR3 is made up of 18 amino acids. This chain's CDR3 is CASSLAVRDLDMNTEAFF. DNA for the CDR3: TGCGCCAGCAGCTTGGCCGTGAGGGATTTAGACATGAACACTGAAGCTTTCTTT.

This clone has only one observation. The chain joins TRBV7-2 to TRBJ1-1; 9 bases fit TRBD1. CDR3 length: 16 amino acids. Trimming removed 5 bases from V and 1 base from J; junction bases left unmatched: 8. The germline gives CDR1 SGHTA, CDR2 FQGNSA. In DNA form, the CDR3 reads TGTGCCAGCAGCACAAAGGGGACAGGGACGAACACTGAAGCTTTCTTT. It translates to CASSTKGTGTNTEAFF.

This clone was recorded only once. This chain joins TRBV9 and TRBJ2-3, with a tentative D call TRBD2 (5 bases). Trimming removed 1 base at V and 5 bases at J, with 14 bases between. The germline V gene encodes CDR1 SGDLS and CDR2 YYNGEE. This CDR3 is built from 15 residues. The DNA of the CDR3 is TGTGCCAGCAGCGTAATTGGTAGGGCGGGAGATACGCAGTATTTT. Its translation: CASSVIGRAGDTQYF.

The chain recombines TRBV5-1 with TRBJ1-2; possibly TRBD1 for D (5 bases). Germline CDR1 and CDR2: SGHRS and YFSETQ. The V end lost 0 bases, the J end lost 6 bases, and 12 bases lay between the germline ends. CDR3 length equals 14 residues. The CDR3 reads CASSLALGADGYTF. The CDR3 coding sequence is TGCGCCAGCAGCTTGGCCCTTGGGGCAGATGGCTACACCTTC.

V usage is TRBV10-1 and J usage is TRBJ2-3; a possible D gene is TRBD1 (5 bases). V lost 2 bases, J lost 4 bases, and 7 bases lay in between. The CDR3 contains 13 residues. Germline V gene lookup returns CDR1 WNHNN and CDR2 SYGVQD (reference sequence). The DNA of the CDR3 is TGCGCCAGCAGTGAGAGGGGCCCAGATACGCAGTATTTT. This codes for CASSERGPDTQYF.

The chain has TRBV7-9 and TRBJ1-5; no clear D. Looked up from germline, CDR1 is SEHNR and CDR2 is FQNEAQ (reference sequence). The ends were cut back, 2 bases at V and 4 bases at J, with 3 bases in the middle. The CDR3 totals 12 residues. Here the CDR3 DNA reads TGTGCCAGCAGCTTATCGAATCAGCCCCAGCATTTT. Protein: CASSLSNQPQHF.

The V gene is TRBV6-1, the J gene TRBJ2-7; D is perhaps TRBD1 (6 bases). Trimming shortened V by 5 bases and J by 9 bases, and 20 bases separated the two germline ends. Germline lookup yields CDR1 MNHNS and CDR2 SASEGT. The CDR3 is 14 amino acids. The CDR3 sequence is CASSRDNYLSGQYF. CDR3 DNA sequence: TGTGCCAGCAGTCGGGACAACTACCTCTCAGGGCAGTACTTC.

V is TRBV7-3 and J is TRBJ1-4; D not certain. The CDR3 extends over 14 amino acids. Germline CDR1 is SGHTA and CDR2 is FQGTGA. With 1 base removed from V and 7 bases from J, the gap between germline ends came to 10 bases. The CDR3 DNA reads TGTGCCAGCAGCTTAAGACCGACGGGTGAAAAACTGTTTTTT. It encodes CASSLRPTGEKLFF.

The V call is TRBV5-1, the J call TRBJ2-1, with a possible D match to TRBD2 (5 bases). Germline V gene sequence: CDR1 SGHRS, CDR2 YFSETQ. CDR3 size: 16 residues. Trimming removed 3 bases at V and 8 bases at J, with 21 bases between. CDR3 sequence: CASSYAGQLGVDEQFF. As DNA, the CDR3 is TGCGCCAGCAGCTATGCGGGTCAATTGGGCGTGGATGAGCAGTTCTTC.

This clone was found once. Distinct nucleotide sequences in the sample also encode this CDR3. The chain employs TRBV18 and TRBJ2-1; 9 bases map to TRBD2. Unmatched junction bases numbered 0, after V lost 3 bases and J lost 0 bases. The germline V gene encodes CDR1 KGHSH and CDR2 LQKENI. The CDR3 loop spans 15 amino acids. This chain's CDR3 is CASSPSGSSYNEQFF. CDR3 sequence (DNA): TGTGCCAGCTCACCTAGCGGGAGCTCCTACAATGAGCAGTTCTTC.

This clone was counted a single time. The chain employs TRBV4-3 and TRBJ1-1; no clear D. Germline V gives CDR1 LGHNA, CDR2 YSLEER. V shed 0 bases and J shed 12 bases, with 23 bases lying between them. This CDR3 has 16 residues. CDR3 sequence (DNA): TGCGCCAGCAGCCAAGATTGGGCAGGCCCGAAGACGGTGTCTTTCTTT. Its protein product is CASSQDWAGPKTVSFF.

The J gene is TRBJ2-2, the V gene TRBV5-5, with unresolved D. Germline CDR1 and CDR2: SGHKS and YYEKEE (reference sequence). Trimming stripped 0 bases from V and 4 bases from J, with 10 bases between. This CDR3 is built from 15 residues. CDR3 sequence (DNA): TGTGCCAGCAGCTTGGTGCAGGTGGGCACCGGGGAGCTGTTTTTT. Protein: CASSLVQVGTGELFF.

Here the CDR3 reads CASSLASSGSYEQYF. The CDR3 bases are TGTGCCAGCAGCTTGGCTTCTAGCGGGAGCTACGAGCAGTACTTC. The V and J genes are TRBV5-5 and TRBJ2-7; 10 nucleotides align to TRBD2. This CDR3 region has 15 residues. Per the germline V gene, CDR1 is SGHKS and CDR2 is YYEKEE (reference sequence). V trimming: 0 bases; J trimming: 3 bases; junction bases outside the gene matches: 3.

The J gene is TRBJ1-2, the V gene TRBV6-5; 7 bases map to TRBD1. Looked up from germline, CDR1 is MNHEY and CDR2 is SVGAGI. The V segment lost 6 bases and the J segment 4 bases; nucleotides outside the gene matches: 8. The CDR3 is 14 amino acids. The CDR3, as DNA: TGTGCCAGCAGGACAGGGTCCAGGTCCTATGGCTACACCTTC. Translation: CASRTGSRSYGYTF.

This clone was seen once. V and J are TRBV28 and TRBJ1-2; 10 positions agree with TRBD1. Losses at the gene ends were 3 bases for V and 4 bases for J; bases not matched to a gene: 2. The germline CDR1 and CDR2 sequences are MDHEN and SYDVKM. CDR3 length equals 14 residues. The CDR3 DNA reads TGTGCCAGCAGTTTCGGGGACAGGGGCTATGGCTACACCTTC. This translates into CASSFGDRGYGYTF.

The V and J genes are TRBV11-2 and TRBJ2-7, with 8 bases matching TRBD1. Trimming at V came to 5 bases and at J to 3 bases, leaving 12 bases not matched to a gene. The CDR3 has 16 amino acids. From germline, CDR1 is SGHAT and CDR2 FQNNGV. This CDR3 reads CASSLFGQGRVYEQYF. DNA of the CDR3: TGTGCCAGCAGCCTTTTCGGACAGGGCCGGGTCTACGAGCAGTACTTC.

This sequence joins TRBV5-4 and TRBJ2-7, with 7 bases fitting TRBD1. From germline, CDR1 is SGHNT and CDR2 YYREEE (reference sequence). This CDR3 is 14 amino acids long. The V and J ends lost 4 bases and 1 base, in that order; junction bases with no gene match: 5. CDR3 region: CASSGQEPSYEQYF. CDR3 bases: TGTGCCAGCAGCGGACAGGAGCCTTCCTACGAGCAGTACTTC.